Included here is one T cell receptor beta chain sequence, with context. Sorted-subset replicate PCR reactions contained approximately 190 ng DNA, corresponding to roughly 29,000 T cell genomes. Only in-frame clones appear in the TCRdb table, and some are missing; sequencing was by immunoSEQ multiplex PCR. The sample lists some 580,000 clones, approximately 97% occurring once. The data were obtained in a study of shared clonotypes between healthy human individuals. The CDR3 sequence is 15 residues long. Per germline, CDR1 LNHDA and CDR2 SQIVND (reference sequence). V lost 6 bases to trimming and J lost 0 bases, with 9 bases between them.

V and J are TRBV19 and TRBJ2-6; unclear D gene. Sequencing used naive CD4+ T cells sorted from blood. The subset: CD45RA+ positively selected. The sequence was collected from a woman aged 25-40 years in good health. For the CDR3, the DNA is TGTGCCAGTAGAGGGCAGCACTCTGGGGCCAACGTCCTGACTTTC. It translates to CASRGQHSGANVLTF.